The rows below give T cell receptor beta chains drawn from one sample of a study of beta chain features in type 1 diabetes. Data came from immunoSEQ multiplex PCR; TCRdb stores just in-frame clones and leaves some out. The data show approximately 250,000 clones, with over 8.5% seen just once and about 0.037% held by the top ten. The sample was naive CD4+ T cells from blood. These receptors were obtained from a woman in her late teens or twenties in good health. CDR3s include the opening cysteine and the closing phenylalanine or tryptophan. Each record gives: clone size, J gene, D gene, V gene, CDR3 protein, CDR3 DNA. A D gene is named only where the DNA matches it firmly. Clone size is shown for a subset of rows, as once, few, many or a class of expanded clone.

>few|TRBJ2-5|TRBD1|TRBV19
CASSGTGLHQETQYF
TGTGCCAGTAGTGGGACAGGGTTGCACCAAGAGACCCAGTACTTC
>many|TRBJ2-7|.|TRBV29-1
CSVVLGRYEQYF
TGCAGCGTTGTACTGGGGAGGTACGAGCAGTACTTC
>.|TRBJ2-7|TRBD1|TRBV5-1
CASSLAGQGNEQYF
TGCGCCAGCAGCTTGGCGGGACAGGGGAACGAGCAGTACTTC
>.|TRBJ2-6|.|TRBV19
CASKNPTERSGANVLTF
TGTGCCAGTAAGAACCCTACAGAACGCTCTGGGGCCAACGTCCTGACTTTC
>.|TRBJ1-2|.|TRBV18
CASSPREGLRERNYGYTF
TGTGCCAGCTCACCACGGGAGGGCCTCCGAGAAAGAAACTATGGCTACACCTTC
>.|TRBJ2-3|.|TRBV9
CASSVGLAGDTQYF
TGTGCCAGCAGCGTAGGGCTAGCCGGAGATACGCAGTATTTT
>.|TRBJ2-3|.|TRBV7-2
CASSPWTGGPDTQYF
TGTGCCAGCAGCCCATGGACAGGAGGGCCAGATACGCAGTATTTT
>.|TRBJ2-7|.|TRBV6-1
CASTTDPVSSYEQYF
TGTGCCAGCACGACTGACCCCGTTAGCTCCTACGAGCAGTACTTC
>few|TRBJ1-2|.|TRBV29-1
CSVEATGDGYTF
TGCAGCGTTGAAGCTACGGGGGATGGCTACACCTTC
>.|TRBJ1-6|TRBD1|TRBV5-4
CASSLQGMDSPLHF
TGTGCCAGCAGCTTACAGGGGATGGATTCACCCCTCCACTTT
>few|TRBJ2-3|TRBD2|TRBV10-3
CAISESSSGTDTQYF
TGTGCCATCAGTGAGTCCTCTAGCGGAACAGATACGCAGTATTTT
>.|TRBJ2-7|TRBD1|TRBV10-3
CAIRGTGAYYEQYF
TGTGCCATCAGGGGGACAGGGGCCTACTACGAGCAGTACTTC
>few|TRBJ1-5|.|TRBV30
CAWAGGPSPNQPQHF
TGTGCCTGGGCGGGGGGACCTTCCCCCAATCAGCCCCAGCATTTT
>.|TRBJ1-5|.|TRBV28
CASIIRVRSNQPQHF
TGTGCCAGCATAATAAGAGTTCGTAGCAATCAGCCCCAGCATTTT
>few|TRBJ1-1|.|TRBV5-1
CASASVGASNTEAFF
TGCGCCAGCGCTTCAGTTGGAGCTTCGAACACTGAAGCTTTCTTT
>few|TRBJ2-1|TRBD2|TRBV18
CASSPAGLAGTNEQFF
TGTGCCAGCTCACCAGCGGGACTAGCGGGGACCAATGAGCAGTTCTTC
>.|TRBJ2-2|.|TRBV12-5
CASGLVRGTGELFF
TGTGCTAGTGGTTTGGTCAGGGGCACCGGGGAGCTGTTTTTT
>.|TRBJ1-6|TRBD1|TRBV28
CASTDGTVNSPLHF
TGTGCCAGCACTGACGGGACAGTAAATTCACCCCTCCACTTT
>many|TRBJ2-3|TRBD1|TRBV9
CASRSGTGADTQYF
TGTGCCAGCAGGTCCGGGACAGGGGCAGATACGCAGTATTTT
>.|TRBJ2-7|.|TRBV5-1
CASSLAPGSFYEQYF
TGCGCCAGCAGCTTGGCCCCGGGGTCCTTTTACGAGCAGTACTTC
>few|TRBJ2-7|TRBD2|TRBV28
CASSAGGSSYEQYF
TGTGCCAGCAGTGCCGGCGGGAGCTCCTACGAGCAGTACTTC
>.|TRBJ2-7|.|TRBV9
CASSVDRDEQYF
TGTGCCAGCAGCGTAGACCGGGACGAGCAGTACTTC
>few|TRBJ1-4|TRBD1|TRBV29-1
CSVSQGGRNEKLFF
TGCAGCGTCTCCCAGGGGGGCCGGAATGAAAAACTGTTTTTT
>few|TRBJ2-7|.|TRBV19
CASSLTGWTYEQYF
TGTGCCAGTAGTTTAACGGGGTGGACCTACGAGCAGTACTTC
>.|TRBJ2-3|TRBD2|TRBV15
CATSRDLGGLARQYF
TGTGCCACCAGCAGAGATTTGGGCGGACTAGCGAGGCAGTATTTT
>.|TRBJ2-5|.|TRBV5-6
CASSLISGLQETQYF
TGTGCCAGCAGCTTGATAAGTGGACTCCAAGAGACCCAGTACTTC
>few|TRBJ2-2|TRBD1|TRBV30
CALDRVNTGELFF
TGTGCCTTGGACAGGGTGAACACCGGGGAGCTGTTTTTT
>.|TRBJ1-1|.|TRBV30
CAWSVRGRRNTEAFF
TGTGCCTGGAGTGTACGAGGCAGAAGGAACACTGAAGCTTTCTTT
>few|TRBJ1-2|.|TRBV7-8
CASSSFQGTANYGYTF
TGTGCCAGCAGCTCCTTTCAGGGTACGGCTAACTATGGCTACACCTTC
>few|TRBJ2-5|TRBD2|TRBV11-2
CASSSLGLAGSMGETQYF
TGTGCCAGCAGCTCCCTGGGGCTAGCGGGGTCGATGGGGGAGACCCAGTACTTC
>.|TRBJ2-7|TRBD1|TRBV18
CASSPRQGSRDFEQYF
TGTGCCAGCTCACCAAGACAGGGGTCACGCGATTTCGAGCAGTACTTC
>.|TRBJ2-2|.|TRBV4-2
CASSQGSGNTGELFF
TGTGCCAGCAGCCAAGGTAGCGGGAACACCGGGGAGCTGTTTTTT
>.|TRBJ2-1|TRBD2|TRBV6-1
CASSEVAGGRNEQFF
TGTGCCAGCAGTGAAGTAGCGGGAGGGCGCAATGAGCAGTTCTTC
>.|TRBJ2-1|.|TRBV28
CASSFPWGGGGSYNEQFF
TGTGCCAGCAGTTTTCCTTGGGGGGGAGGGGGCTCCTACAATGAGCAGTTCTTC
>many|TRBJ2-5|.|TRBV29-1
CSVAPGTAGGETQYF
TGCAGCGTAGCCCCCGGGACTGCGGGCGGCGAGACCCAGTACTTC
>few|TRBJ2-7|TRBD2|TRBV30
CAWVAGGPSYEQYF
TGTGCCTGGGTAGCGGGAGGGCCCTCCTACGAGCAGTACTTC
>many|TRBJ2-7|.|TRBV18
CASSPLASYEQYF
TGTGCCAGCTCACCACTAGCTTCCTACGAGCAGTACTTC
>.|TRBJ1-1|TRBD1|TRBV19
CASSILLGQEAFF
TGTGCCAGTAGTATCTTGCTGGGACAGGAAGCTTTCTTT
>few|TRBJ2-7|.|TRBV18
CASSPPLTSAVHEQYF
TGTGCCAGCTCACCACCGCTGACTAGTGCTGTCCACGAGCAGTACTTC
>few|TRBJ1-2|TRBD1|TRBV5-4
CASSLEGARVYGYTF
TGTGCCAGCAGCTTGGAGGGGGCGCGCGTCTATGGCTACACCTTC
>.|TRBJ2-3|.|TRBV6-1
CASSVMNGVAPDTQYF
TGTGCCAGCAGTGTGATGAACGGGGTGGCCCCAGATACGCAGTATTTT
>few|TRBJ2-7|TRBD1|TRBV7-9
CASSDTGTGVYEQYF
TGTGCCAGCAGCGATACCGGGACAGGGGTTTACGAGCAGTACTTC
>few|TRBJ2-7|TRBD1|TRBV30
CAWSGQGTYEQYF
TGTGCCTGGAGTGGACAGGGAACCTACGAGCAGTACTTC
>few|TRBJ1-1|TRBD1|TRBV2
CASSTFRGSTEAFF
TGTGCCAGCAGTACCTTCAGGGGGAGCACTGAAGCTTTCTTT
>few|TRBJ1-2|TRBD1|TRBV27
CASSKPGQGYGYTF
TGTGCCAGCAGCAAACCGGGACAGGGCTATGGCTACACCTTC
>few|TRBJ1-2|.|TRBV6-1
CASRHAHQIVGYTF
TGTGCCAGCAGGCATGCCCACCAGATCGTGGGCTACACCTTC
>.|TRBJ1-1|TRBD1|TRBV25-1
CASIGTGVPTEAFF
TGTGCCAGCATTGGGACAGGGGTCCCGACTGAAGCTTTCTTT
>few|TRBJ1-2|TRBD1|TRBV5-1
CASSLGQGDLYGYTF
TGCGCCAGCAGCTTGGGACAGGGGGACCTCTATGGCTACACCTTC
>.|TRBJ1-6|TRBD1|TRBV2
CARSQGANNSPLHF
TGTGCCAGATCACAGGGGGCAAATAATTCACCCCTCCACTTT
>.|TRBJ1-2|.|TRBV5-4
CASSFNRDGYTF
TGTGCCAGCAGCTTCAACAGAGATGGCTACACCTTC
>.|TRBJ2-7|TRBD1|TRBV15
CATSGGTGDPSYEQYF
TGTGCCACCAGCGGTGGGACAGGGGACCCCTCCTACGAGCAGTACTTC
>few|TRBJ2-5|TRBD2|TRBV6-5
CASSSGGLMKTQYF
TGTGCCAGCAGTTCGGGGGGTTTGATGAAGACCCAGTACTTC
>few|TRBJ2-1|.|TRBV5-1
CASSPTITMGNEQFF
TGCGCCAGCAGCCCGACTATTACCATGGGCAATGAGCAGTTCTTC
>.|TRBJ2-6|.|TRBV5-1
CASSLSGVGANVLTF
TGCGCCAGCAGCTTGTCCGGGGTTGGGGCCAACGTCCTGACTTTC
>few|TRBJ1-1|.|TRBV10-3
CAISGAQGNTEAFF
TGTGCCATCAGTGGGGCCCAGGGTAACACTGAAGCTTTCTTT